This T cell receptor beta chain is drawn from a study of blood T cell repertoires in COVID-19. Study-level background: Researchers got acute and convalescent COVID-19 samples from the United States, Italy and Spain. The cDNA or gDNA used as material had been derived from T cells, B-cell-depleted T cells, or PBMCs.

The authors' processing: Amplification with reference gene primers provided the estimates of nucleated cell counts. Profiling relied on immunoSEQ multiplex PCR, and the TCRdb table lists in-frame clones only, not all of them. From that table come the V and J calls and clone size; the DNA was used to work out D and trimming. The table has 59,000 or so clones, 75% to 90% seen once. Trimming cost V 2 bases and J 7 bases, with 12 bases left between them. Germline V gives CDR1 MNHEY, CDR2 SVGAGI. The CDR3 consists of 15 residues. The V call is TRBV6-5, the J call TRBJ1-6, with a weak D call TRBD1 (6 bases). Sequencing was done on a sample of peripheral blood. The clonotype comes from a human donor in a cohort sampled during active COVID-19. The CDR3 here is CASSYGGQHNSPLHF. The CDR3 DNA follows: TGTGCCAGCAGTTACGGTGGACAGCACAATTCACCCCTCCACTTT.